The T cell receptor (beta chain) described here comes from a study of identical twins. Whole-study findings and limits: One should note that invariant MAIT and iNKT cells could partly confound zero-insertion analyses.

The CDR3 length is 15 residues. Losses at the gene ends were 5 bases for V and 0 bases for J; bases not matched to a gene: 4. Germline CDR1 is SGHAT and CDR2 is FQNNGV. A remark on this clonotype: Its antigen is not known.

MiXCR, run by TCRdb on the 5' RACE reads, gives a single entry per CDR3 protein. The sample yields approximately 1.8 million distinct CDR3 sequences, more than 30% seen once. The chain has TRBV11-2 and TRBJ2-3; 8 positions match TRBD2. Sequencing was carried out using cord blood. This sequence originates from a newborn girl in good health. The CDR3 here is CASSLTSDSTDTQYF. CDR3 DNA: TGTGCCAGCAGCCTGACTAGCGACAGCACAGATACGCAGTATTTT. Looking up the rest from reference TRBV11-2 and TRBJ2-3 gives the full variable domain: EAGVAQSPRYKIIEKRQSVAFWCNPISGHATLYWYQQILGQGPKLLIQFQNNGVVDDSQLPKDRFSAERLKGVDSTLKIQPAKLEDSAVYLCASSLTSDSTDTQYFGPGTRLTVL.